These 5 T cell receptor beta chains were sequenced from one sample in a study of OX40 agonist ivuxolimab in advanced cancers. Assay: immunoSEQ multiplex PCR; the TCRdb copy retains only in-frame clones and omits some. The sample lists under 85,000 clones, about 94% seen once, with approximately 10% in the top ten. The source material was CD4+ or CD8+ T cells sorted from blood, sampled in a trial of the OX40 agonist ivuxolimab. The receptor set was obtained from an adult with an advanced solid tumor such as melanoma, head and neck, liver or kidney cancer.

The chain carries TRBV5-5 and TRBJ1-1, with D possibly TRBD1 on 5 matching bases. Germline V CDR1 and CDR2: SGHKS, YYEKEE (reference sequence). The CDR3 runs to 14 residues. Trimming shortened V by 2 bases and J by 0 bases, and 8 bases separated the two germline ends. For the CDR3, the DNA is TGTGCCAGCAGCTTAGGGGTCATGAACACTGAAGCTTTCTTT. Protein sequence: CASSLGVMNTEAFF. The variable domain in full, with the rest retrieved from reference TRBV5-5 and TRBJ1-1, is DAGVTQSPTHLIKTRGQQVTLRCSPISGHKSVSWYQQVLGQGPQFIFQYYEKEERGRGNFPDRFSARQFPNYSSELNVNALLLGDSALYLCASSLGVMNTEAFFGQGTRLTVV.

V usage is TRBV5-4 and J usage is TRBJ2-7; D is perhaps TRBD2 (7 bases). CDR1 is SGHNT and CDR2 is YYREEE in the germline V gene (reference sequence). Trimming pared 1 base from V and 6 bases from J, leaving 11 bases between. There are 13 residues in the CDR3. CDR3 amino acids: CASSLRGRGEQYF. The CDR3 DNA sequence: TGTGCCAGCAGCTTGAGGGGGAGGGGCGAGCAGTACTTC.

The chain links TRBV7-3 to TRBJ2-7; possibly TRBD1 or TRBD2 for D (5 bases each). The CDR3 has 13 residues. Germline V gives CDR1 SGHTA, CDR2 FQGTGA. Trimming shortened V by 5 bases and J by 3 bases, and 11 bases separated the two germline ends. In nucleotides, the CDR3 is TGTGCCAGCAGCACCGGGACCAGCTACGAGCAGTACTTC. It specifies CASSTGTSYEQYF.

The rearrangement links TRBV7-2 to TRBJ2-5, with 8 bases aligning to TRBD2. In germline, CDR1 is SGHTA, CDR2 FQGNSA. This CDR3 comprises 15 residues. J was trimmed by 11 bases and V by 3 bases; bases with no gene match: 14. The CDR3 DNA follows: TGTGCCAGCAGCTTCCTCGGGACTAGTGGGAGTGAGCAGTACTTC. It yields the protein CASSFLGTSGSEQYF.

This sequence joins TRBV7-9 and TRBJ2-1; 11 bases are a match to TRBD2. The germline V gene has CDR1 SEHNR and CDR2 FQNEAQ (reference sequence). This CDR3 is built from 17 residues. Unmatched junction bases numbered 6, after V lost 5 bases and J lost 0 bases. The CDR3 loop is CASSPGTSGSSYNEQFF. In nucleotides, the CDR3 is TGTGCCAGCAGCCCAGGGACTAGCGGTAGCTCCTACAATGAGCAGTTCTTC.